The sequence of this T cell receptor (beta chain) was determined in a study of blood T cell repertoires in COVID-19. Study background: Sites across the United States, Italy and Spain contributed samples from acute and convalescent COVID-19. T cells, B-cell-depleted T cells, or PBMCs provided the cDNA or gDNA that served as material.

This CDR3 contains 17 residues. Germline CDR1 SSHAT, CDR2 FNYEAQ (reference sequence). Study processing details: Cell counts per sample came from amplifying reference gene primers. The data were produced by immunoSEQ multiplex PCR, yet TCRdb's version contains in-frame clones alone and is incomplete. V and J calls and clone size are as listed in that table; D and trimming were resolved from the DNA. The sample comprises roughly 60,000 clones, roughly four fifths of which are singletons, and about 15% rests with the top ten. On this clone: One end of the junction is discordant with germline, which a read error may explain.

J is TRBJ2-5 and V is TRBV7-7; D perhaps matches TRBD1 (7 bases). The TCR was taken from an elderly man with acute or convalescent COVID-19. The material sequenced was peripheral blood. Here the CDR3 reads CASSLGSRRGPQETQYF. DNA for the CDR3: TGTGCTAGCAGCTTAGGCTCTAGGAGGGGGCCCCAAGAGACCCAGTACTTC.